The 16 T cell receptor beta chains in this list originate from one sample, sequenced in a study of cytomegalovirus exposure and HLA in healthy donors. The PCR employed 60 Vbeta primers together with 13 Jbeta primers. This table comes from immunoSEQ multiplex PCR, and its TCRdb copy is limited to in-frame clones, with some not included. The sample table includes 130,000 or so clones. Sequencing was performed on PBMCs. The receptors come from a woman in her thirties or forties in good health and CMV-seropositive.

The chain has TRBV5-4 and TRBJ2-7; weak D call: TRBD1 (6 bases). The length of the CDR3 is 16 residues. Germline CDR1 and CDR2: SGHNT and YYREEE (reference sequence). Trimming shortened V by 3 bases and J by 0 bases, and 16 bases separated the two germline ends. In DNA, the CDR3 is TGTGCCAGCAGCTCAAAGACAGGCCAGAGCTCCTACGAGCAGTACTTC. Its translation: CASSSKTGQSSYEQYF.

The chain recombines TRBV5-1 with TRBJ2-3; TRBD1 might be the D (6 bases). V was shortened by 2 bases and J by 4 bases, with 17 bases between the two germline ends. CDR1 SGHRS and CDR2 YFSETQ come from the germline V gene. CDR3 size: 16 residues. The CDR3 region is CASSFRGRERADTQYF. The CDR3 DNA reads TGCGCCAGCAGCTTTAGGGGGAGAGAGAGGGCAGATACGCAGTATTTT. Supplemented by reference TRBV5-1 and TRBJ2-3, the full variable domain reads KAGVTQTPRYLIKTRGQQVTLSCSPISGHRSVSWYQQTPGQGLQFLFEYFSETQRNKGNFPGRFSGRQFSNSRSEMNVSTLELGDSALYLCASSFRGRERADTQYFGPGTRLTVL.

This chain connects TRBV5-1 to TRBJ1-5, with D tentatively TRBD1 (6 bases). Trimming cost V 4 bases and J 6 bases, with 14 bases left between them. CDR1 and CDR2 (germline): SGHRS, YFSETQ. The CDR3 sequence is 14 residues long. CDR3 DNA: TGCGCCAGCAGCGAATCGACAGGCAGTCAGCCCCAGCATTTT. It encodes CASSESTGSQPQHF.

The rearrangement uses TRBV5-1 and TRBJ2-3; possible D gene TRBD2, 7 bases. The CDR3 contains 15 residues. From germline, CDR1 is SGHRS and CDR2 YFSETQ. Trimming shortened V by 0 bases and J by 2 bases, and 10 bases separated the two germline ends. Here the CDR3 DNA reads TGCGCCAGCAGCTTGGGGGAGGGGGTCACAGATACGCAGTATTTT. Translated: CASSLGEGVTDTQYF.

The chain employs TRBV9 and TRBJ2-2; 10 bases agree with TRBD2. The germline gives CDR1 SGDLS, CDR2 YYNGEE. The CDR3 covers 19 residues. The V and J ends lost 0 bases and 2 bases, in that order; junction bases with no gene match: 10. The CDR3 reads CASSVGLYQLAGNTGELFF. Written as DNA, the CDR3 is TGTGCCAGCAGCGTAGGTCTTTATCAACTAGCGGGAAACACCGGGGAGCTGTTTTTT.

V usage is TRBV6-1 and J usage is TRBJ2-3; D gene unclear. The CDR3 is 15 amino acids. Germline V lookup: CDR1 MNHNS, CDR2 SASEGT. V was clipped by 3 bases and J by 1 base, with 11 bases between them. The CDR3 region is CASSEVEVGTDTQYF. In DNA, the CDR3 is TGTGCCAGCAGTGAGGTAGAAGTAGGCACAGATACGCAGTATTTT.

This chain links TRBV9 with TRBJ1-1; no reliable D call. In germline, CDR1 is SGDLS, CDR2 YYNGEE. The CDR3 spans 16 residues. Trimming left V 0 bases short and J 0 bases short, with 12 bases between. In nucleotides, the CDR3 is TGTGCCAGCAGCGTAGGAGAAGAATATATGAACACTGAAGCTTTCTTT. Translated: CASSVGEEYMNTEAFF.

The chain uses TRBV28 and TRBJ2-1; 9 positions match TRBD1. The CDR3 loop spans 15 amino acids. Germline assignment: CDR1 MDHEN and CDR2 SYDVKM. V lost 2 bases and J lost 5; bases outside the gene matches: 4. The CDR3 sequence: CASSLIWDRDNEQFF. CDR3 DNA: TGTGCCAGCAGTTTAATTTGGGACAGGGACAATGAGCAGTTCTTC.

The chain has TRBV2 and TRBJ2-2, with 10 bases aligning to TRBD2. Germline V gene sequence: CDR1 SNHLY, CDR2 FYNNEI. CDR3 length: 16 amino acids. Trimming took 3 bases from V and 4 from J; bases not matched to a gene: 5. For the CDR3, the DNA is TGTGCCAGCAGTGAGGCTAGCGGGAGATTCACCGGGGAGCTGTTTTTT. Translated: CASSEASGRFTGELFF.

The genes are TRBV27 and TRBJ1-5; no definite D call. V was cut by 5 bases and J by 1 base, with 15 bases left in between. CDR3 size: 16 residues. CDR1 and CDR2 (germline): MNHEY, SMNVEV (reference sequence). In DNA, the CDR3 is TGTGCCAGCAGTCAGACTCTGGGAGGAAGCAATCAGCCCCAGCATTTT. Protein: CASSQTLGGSNQPQHF.

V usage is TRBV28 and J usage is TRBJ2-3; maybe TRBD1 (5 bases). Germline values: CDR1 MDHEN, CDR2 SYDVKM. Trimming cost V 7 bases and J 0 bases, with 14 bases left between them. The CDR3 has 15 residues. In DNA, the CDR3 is TGTGCCAGCATCCTCCAGGGCTCTAGCACAGATACGCAGTATTTT. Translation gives CASILQGSSTDTQYF.

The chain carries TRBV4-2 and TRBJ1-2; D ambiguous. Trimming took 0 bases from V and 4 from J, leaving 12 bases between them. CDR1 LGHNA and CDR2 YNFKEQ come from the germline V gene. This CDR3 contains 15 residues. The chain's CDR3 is CASSQDVGEPYGYTF. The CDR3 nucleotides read TGTGCCAGCAGCCAAGATGTCGGGGAGCCCTATGGCTACACCTTC.

The CDR3 loop is CASSVGGDSAYEQYF. CDR3 sequence (DNA): TGTGCCAGCAGCGTAGGGGGGGACAGCGCCTACGAGCAGTACTTC. The genes are TRBV9 and TRBJ2-7; the D gene is possibly TRBD1 (7 bases). This CDR3 comprises 15 residues. Germline assignment: CDR1 SGDLS and CDR2 YYNGEE. V dropped 0 bases and J dropped 2 bases, with 12 bases sitting between them.

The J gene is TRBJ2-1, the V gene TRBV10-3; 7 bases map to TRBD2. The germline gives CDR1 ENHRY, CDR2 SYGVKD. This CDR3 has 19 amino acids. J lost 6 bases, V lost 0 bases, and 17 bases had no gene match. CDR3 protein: CAISESPGSWVAGSNEQFF. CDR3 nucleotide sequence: TGTGCCATCAGTGAGTCGCCAGGCTCCTGGGTAGCGGGCAGCAATGAGCAGTTCTTC.

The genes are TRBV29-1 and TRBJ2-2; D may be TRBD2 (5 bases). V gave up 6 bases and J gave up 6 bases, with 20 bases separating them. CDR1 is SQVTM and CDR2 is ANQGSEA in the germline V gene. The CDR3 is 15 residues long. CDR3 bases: TGCAGCGTCTCTTCCGGGAAACCCAAGGCCGGGGAGCTGTTTTTT. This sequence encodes CSVSSGKPKAGELFF.

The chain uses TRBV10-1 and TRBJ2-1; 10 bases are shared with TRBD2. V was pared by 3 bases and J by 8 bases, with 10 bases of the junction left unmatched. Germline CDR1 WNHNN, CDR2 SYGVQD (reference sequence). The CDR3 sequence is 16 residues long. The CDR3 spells CASSDASGRAGDEQFF. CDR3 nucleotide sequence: TGCGCCAGCAGTGATGCCAGCGGGAGGGCCGGCGATGAGCAGTTCTTC.